This TCR beta chain emerged from a study of T cell responses to AZD1222 COVID-19 vaccine. About this clone: Its antigen remains unknown.

Study-wide points: Only six individuals given AZD1222 were seropositive at baseline. The donor cohort was predominantly white British with a female majority, and clonal diversity may have been underestimated. There were vaccine-associated CD4 TCRs across spike, dominant at 160-218 and 743-854.

Germline CDR1 SNHLY, CDR2 FYNNEI. The CDR3 covers 13 residues. With 6 bases removed from V and 5 bases from J, the gap between germline ends came to 13 bases. Clones were sequenced by immunoSEQ multiplex PCR, and TCRdb holds only the in-frame ones, with some missing. The sample lists approximately 140,000 clones, approximately 92% occurring once. The receptor's source is an adult who received the AZD1222 COVID-19 vaccine. Here the sequenced sample was peripheral blood, taken 28 days after the second AZD1222 dose. The gene calls are TRBV2 and TRBJ2-5, with TRBD1 as a possible D gene (6 bases). DNA of the CDR3: TGTGCCAGCAGGCCCCAGGGGTTGGAGACCCAGTACTTC. Amino acid sequence: CASRPQGLETQYF.